The rows below give T cell receptor beta chains drawn from one sample of a study of shared clonotypes between healthy human individuals. The assay was immunoSEQ multiplex PCR, and TCRdb's table has in-frame clones only and misses some. The table has roughly 650,000 clones, 97% seen once. Sequenced input: naive CD4+ T cells sorted from blood. These receptors all stem from a woman in her 30s in good health. CDR3s include the opening cysteine and the closing phenylalanine or tryptophan. Fields, in order: clone size, CDR3 length, D gene, J gene, V gene, CDR3 DNA, CDR3 protein. A D gene is named only where the DNA matches it firmly. Where a row states a size, it is once, few, many or the class of an expanded clone; other rows omit it.

clone_size: once; cdr3_length: 13; d_call: .; j_call: TRBJ2-7; v_call: TRBV18; cdr3_nt: TGTGCCAGCTCCCCCGGCAGCTCCTACGAGCAGTACTTC; cdr3_aa: CASSPGSSYEQYF
clone_size: .; cdr3_length: 17; d_call: TRBD2; j_call: TRBJ2-7; v_call: TRBV28; cdr3_nt: TGTGCCAGCAGTGGGGGGGGACTAGCGGCAAAAAACTACGAGCAGTACTTC; cdr3_aa: CASSGGGLAAKNYEQYF
clone_size: .; cdr3_length: 12; d_call: .; j_call: TRBJ2-3; v_call: TRBV6-6; cdr3_nt: TGTGCCAGCAGGATCGGGACAGATACGCAGTATTTT; cdr3_aa: CASRIGTDTQYF
clone_size: .; cdr3_length: 14; d_call: .; j_call: TRBJ2-5; v_call: TRBV10-3; cdr3_nt: TGTGCCATCAGTGATGGCACGTACCAAGAGACCCAGTACTTC; cdr3_aa: CAISDGTYQETQYF
clone_size: .; cdr3_length: 16; d_call: .; j_call: TRBJ2-6; v_call: TRBV19; cdr3_nt: TGTGCCAGTAGTATAACCGCCGGCTCTGGGGCCAACGTCCTGACTTTC; cdr3_aa: CASSITAGSGANVLTF
clone_size: .; cdr3_length: 14; d_call: .; j_call: TRBJ1-2; v_call: TRBV5-4; cdr3_nt: TGTGCCAGCACCCCGGGACGCAAACCTTCTGGCTACACCTTC; cdr3_aa: CASTPGRKPSGYTF
clone_size: .; cdr3_length: 15; d_call: TRBD1; j_call: TRBJ1-5; v_call: TRBV11-2; cdr3_nt: TGTGCCAGCAGCTTAGAACAGGGGGAAGGTCAGCCCCAGCATTTT; cdr3_aa: CASSLEQGEGQPQHF
clone_size: .; cdr3_length: 16; d_call: TRBD2; j_call: TRBJ2-1; v_call: TRBV28; cdr3_nt: TGTGCCAGCAGTTTGAAGGGTAGCGGGAGTACATATGAGCAGTTCTTC; cdr3_aa: CASSLKGSGSTYEQFF
clone_size: .; cdr3_length: 13; d_call: .; j_call: TRBJ1-3; v_call: TRBV2; cdr3_nt: TGTGCCAGCACGGCAAGCTCTGGAAACACCATATATTTT; cdr3_aa: CASTASSGNTIYF
clone_size: .; cdr3_length: 15; d_call: TRBD2; j_call: TRBJ2-3; v_call: TRBV28; cdr3_nt: TGTGCCAGCAGTTTACCCAGAGCGGGGCCAGATACGCAGTATTTT; cdr3_aa: CASSLPRAGPDTQYF
clone_size: .; cdr3_length: 14; d_call: .; j_call: TRBJ2-7; v_call: TRBV10-1; cdr3_nt: TGCGCCAGCAGTAAGGGAGGGGGCGCGTACGAGCAGTACTTC; cdr3_aa: CASSKGGGAYEQYF
clone_size: .; cdr3_length: 13; d_call: .; j_call: TRBJ2-7; v_call: TRBV6-1; cdr3_nt: TGTGCCAGCAGTGAAGGGGGGACCTCTTTCCAGTACTTC; cdr3_aa: CASSEGGTSFQYF
clone_size: .; cdr3_length: 17; d_call: TRBD2; j_call: TRBJ2-3; v_call: TRBV9; cdr3_nt: TGTGCCAGCAGCGTAACTCGACTAGCGGGAGGAGCAGATACGCAGTATTTT; cdr3_aa: CASSVTRLAGGADTQYF
clone_size: .; cdr3_length: 13; d_call: .; j_call: TRBJ2-3; v_call: TRBV28; cdr3_nt: TGTGCCAGCAGTTTCCCCTGGGGGGATACGCAGTATTTT; cdr3_aa: CASSFPWGDTQYF
clone_size: .; cdr3_length: 13; d_call: .; j_call: TRBJ1-5; v_call: TRBV29-1; cdr3_nt: TGCAGCGTTGAAGGGGGAAGAAATCAGCCCCAGCATTTT; cdr3_aa: CSVEGGRNQPQHF
clone_size: .; cdr3_length: 18; d_call: TRBD1; j_call: TRBJ1-5; v_call: TRBV5-6; cdr3_nt: TGTGCCAGCAGCACAGCCCGGGACAGCCTTGGGAGCAATCAGCCCCAGCATTTT; cdr3_aa: CASSTARDSLGSNQPQHF
clone_size: .; cdr3_length: 17; d_call: .; j_call: TRBJ2-4; v_call: TRBV7-6; cdr3_nt: TGTGCCAGCAGAGCCGATCACCCCATTCGAACCAAAAACATTCAGTACTTC; cdr3_aa: CASRADHPIRTKNIQYF
clone_size: once; cdr3_length: 16; d_call: .; j_call: TRBJ1-2; v_call: TRBV7-2; cdr3_nt: TGTGCCAGCAGCCGTACCCGACTCCCCGCAGGGAATGGCTACACCTTC; cdr3_aa: CASSRTRLPAGNGYTF
clone_size: .; cdr3_length: 14; d_call: .; j_call: TRBJ2-3; v_call: TRBV7-2; cdr3_nt: TGTGCCAGCAGCTTAGATCCCTCCACAGATACGCAGTATTTT; cdr3_aa: CASSLDPSTDTQYF
clone_size: .; cdr3_length: 15; d_call: TRBD2; j_call: TRBJ2-2; v_call: TRBV27; cdr3_nt: TGTGCCACAACGACGGGACTATCGAACACCGGGGAGCTGTTTTTT; cdr3_aa: CATTTGLSNTGELFF
clone_size: .; cdr3_length: 13; d_call: TRBD1; j_call: TRBJ2-7; v_call: TRBV6-6; cdr3_nt: TGTGCCAGCAGCGGACAGGTGTATGAAGAGCAGTACTTC; cdr3_aa: CASSGQVYEEQYF
clone_size: .; cdr3_length: 12; d_call: .; j_call: TRBJ2-7; v_call: TRBV18; cdr3_nt: TGTGCCAGCTCACCAGGAGACTACGAGCAGTACTTC; cdr3_aa: CASSPGDYEQYF
clone_size: once; cdr3_length: 17; d_call: .; j_call: TRBJ2-7; v_call: TRBV4-1; cdr3_nt: TGCGCCAGCAGCCAAGCCCCATCCGGGACGGGATCCTACGAGCAGTACTTC; cdr3_aa: CASSQAPSGTGSYEQYF
clone_size: .; cdr3_length: 20; d_call: TRBD2; j_call: TRBJ2-2; v_call: TRBV18; cdr3_nt: TGTGCCAGCTCACCACCGGGGGGACTAGCGGGAGTCGGAAACACCGGGGAGCTGTTTTTT; cdr3_aa: CASSPPGGLAGVGNTGELFF
clone_size: .; cdr3_length: 13; d_call: TRBD2; j_call: TRBJ2-7; v_call: TRBV7-3; cdr3_nt: TGTGCCAGCAGCTTTAGCGGGAGAGGGGAGCAGTACTTC; cdr3_aa: CASSFSGRGEQYF
clone_size: .; cdr3_length: 14; d_call: TRBD2; j_call: TRBJ2-7; v_call: TRBV7-9; cdr3_nt: TGTGCCAGCAGCTCCCGCGGCGGGAGCCGTGAGCAGTACTTC; cdr3_aa: CASSSRGGSREQYF
clone_size: .; cdr3_length: 14; d_call: .; j_call: TRBJ2-3; v_call: TRBV11-3; cdr3_nt: TGTGCCAGCAGCTTAGTCCGGGAGCTAGATACGCAGTATTTT; cdr3_aa: CASSLVRELDTQYF
clone_size: .; cdr3_length: 14; d_call: TRBD2; j_call: TRBJ2-5; v_call: TRBV6-1; cdr3_nt: TGTGCCAGCAGCATTAGCGGGGGGTACGCGGCCCAGTACTTC; cdr3_aa: CASSISGGYAAQYF
clone_size: .; cdr3_length: 14; d_call: .; j_call: TRBJ2-5; v_call: TRBV5-1; cdr3_nt: TGCGCCAGCAGCTTGGGTTCCGGAATTGAGACCCAGTACTTC; cdr3_aa: CASSLGSGIETQYF
clone_size: .; cdr3_length: 16; d_call: .; j_call: TRBJ2-7; v_call: TRBV28; cdr3_nt: TGTGCCAGCAGGGGAATACGGGACACTCATCCCTACGAGCAGTACTTC; cdr3_aa: CASRGIRDTHPYEQYF
clone_size: .; cdr3_length: 15; d_call: TRBD2; j_call: TRBJ2-5; v_call: TRBV28; cdr3_nt: TGTGCCAGCAGTGCTAGCGGGGGGGGCCAAGAGACCCAGTACTTC; cdr3_aa: CASSASGGGQETQYF